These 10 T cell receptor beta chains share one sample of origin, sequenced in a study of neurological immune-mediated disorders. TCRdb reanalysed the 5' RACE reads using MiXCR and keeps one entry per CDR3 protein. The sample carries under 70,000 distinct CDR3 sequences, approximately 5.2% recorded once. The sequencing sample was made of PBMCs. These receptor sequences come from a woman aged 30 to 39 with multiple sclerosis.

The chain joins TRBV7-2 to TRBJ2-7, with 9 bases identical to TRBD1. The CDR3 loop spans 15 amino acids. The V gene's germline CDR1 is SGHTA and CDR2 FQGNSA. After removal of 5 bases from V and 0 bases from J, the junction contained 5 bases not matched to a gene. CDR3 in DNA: TGTGCCAGCAGCACACAGGGGGCGAGCTCCTACGAGCAGTACTTC. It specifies CASSTQGASSYEQYF. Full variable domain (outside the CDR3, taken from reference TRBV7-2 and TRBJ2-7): GAGVSQSPSNKVTEKGKDVELRCDPISGHTALYWYRQSLGQGLEFLIYFQGNSAPDKSGLPSDRFSAERTGGSVSTLTIQRTQQEDSAVYLCASSTQGASSYEQYFGPGTRLTVT.

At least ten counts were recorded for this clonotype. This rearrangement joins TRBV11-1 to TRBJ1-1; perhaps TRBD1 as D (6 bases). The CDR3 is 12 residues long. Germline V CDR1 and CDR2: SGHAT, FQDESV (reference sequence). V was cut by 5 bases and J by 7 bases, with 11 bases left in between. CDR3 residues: CASSLGGIEAFF. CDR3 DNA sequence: TGTGCCAGCAGCCTAGGGGGAATTGAAGCTTTCTTT.

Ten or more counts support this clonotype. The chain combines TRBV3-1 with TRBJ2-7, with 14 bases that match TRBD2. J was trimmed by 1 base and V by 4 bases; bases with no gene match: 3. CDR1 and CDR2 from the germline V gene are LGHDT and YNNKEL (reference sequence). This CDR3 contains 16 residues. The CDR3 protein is CASSLRLAGGSYEQYF. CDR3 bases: TGTGCCAGCAGCCTTCGACTAGCGGGGGGGTCCTACGAGCAGTACTTC.

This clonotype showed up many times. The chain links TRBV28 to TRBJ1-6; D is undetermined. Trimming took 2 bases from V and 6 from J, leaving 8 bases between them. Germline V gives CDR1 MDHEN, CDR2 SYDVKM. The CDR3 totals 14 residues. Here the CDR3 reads CASSLDGTNSPLHF. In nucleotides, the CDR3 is TGTGCCAGCAGTTTAGACGGAACTAATTCACCCCTCCACTTT.

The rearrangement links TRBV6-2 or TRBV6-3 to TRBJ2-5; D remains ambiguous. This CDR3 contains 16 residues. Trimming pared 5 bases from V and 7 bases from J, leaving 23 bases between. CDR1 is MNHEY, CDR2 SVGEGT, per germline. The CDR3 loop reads CASSDLDSSLWGTQYF. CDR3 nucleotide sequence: TGTGCCAGCAGTGACCTAGACTCGTCGCTTTGGGGGACCCAGTACTTC.

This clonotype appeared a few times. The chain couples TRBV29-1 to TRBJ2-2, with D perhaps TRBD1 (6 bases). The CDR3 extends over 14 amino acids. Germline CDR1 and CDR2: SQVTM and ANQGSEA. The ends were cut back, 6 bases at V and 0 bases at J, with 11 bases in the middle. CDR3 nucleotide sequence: TGCAGCGTCAGGGGCCCTTCGAACACCGGGGAGCTGTTTTTT. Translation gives CSVRGPSNTGELFF.

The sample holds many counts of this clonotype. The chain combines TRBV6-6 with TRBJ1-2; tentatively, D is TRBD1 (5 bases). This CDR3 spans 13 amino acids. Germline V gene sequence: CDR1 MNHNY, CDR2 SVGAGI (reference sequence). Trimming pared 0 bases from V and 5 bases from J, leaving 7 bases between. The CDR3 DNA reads TGTGCCAGCAGTTACTCGACAGTTTATGGCTACACCTTC. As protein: CASSYSTVYGYTF.

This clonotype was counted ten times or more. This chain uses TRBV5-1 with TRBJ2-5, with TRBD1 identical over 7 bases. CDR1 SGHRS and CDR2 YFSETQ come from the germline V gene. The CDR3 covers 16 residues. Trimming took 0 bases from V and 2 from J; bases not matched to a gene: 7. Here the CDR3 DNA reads TGCGCCAGCAGCTTGGGACAGGGCCGGATGCAAGAGACCCAGTACTTC. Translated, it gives CASSLGQGRMQETQYF.

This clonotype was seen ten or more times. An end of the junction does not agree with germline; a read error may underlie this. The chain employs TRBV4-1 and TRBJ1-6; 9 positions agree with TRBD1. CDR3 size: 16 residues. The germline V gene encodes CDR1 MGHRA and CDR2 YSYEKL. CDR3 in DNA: TGCGCCAGCAGCCAAGTCTTGGACAGGGGAGGGTCACCCCTCAACTTT. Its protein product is CASSQVLDRGGSPLNF.

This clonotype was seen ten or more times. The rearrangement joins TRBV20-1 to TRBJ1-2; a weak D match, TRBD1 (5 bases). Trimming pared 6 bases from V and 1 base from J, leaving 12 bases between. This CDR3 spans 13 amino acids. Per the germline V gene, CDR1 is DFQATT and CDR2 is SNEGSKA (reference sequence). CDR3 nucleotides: TGCAGTGCGGCCGACAGCATTAACTATGGCTACACCTTC. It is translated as CSAADSINYGYTF.